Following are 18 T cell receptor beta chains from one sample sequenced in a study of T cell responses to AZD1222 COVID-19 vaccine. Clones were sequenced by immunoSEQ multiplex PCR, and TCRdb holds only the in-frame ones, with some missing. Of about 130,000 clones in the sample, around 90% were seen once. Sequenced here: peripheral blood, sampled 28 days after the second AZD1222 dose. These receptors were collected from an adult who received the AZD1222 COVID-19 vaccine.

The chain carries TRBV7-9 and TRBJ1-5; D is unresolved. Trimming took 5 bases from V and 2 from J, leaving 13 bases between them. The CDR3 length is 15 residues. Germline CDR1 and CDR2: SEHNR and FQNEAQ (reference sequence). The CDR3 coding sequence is TGTGCCAGCAGCCCAACAGAGGAAGGCAATCAGCCCCAGCATTTT. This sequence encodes CASSPTEEGNQPQHF.

CDR3 sequence (DNA): TGCGCCAGCAGCTTAAGGAGTCAGAACACTGAAGCTTTCTTT. Protein product: CASSLRSQNTEAFF. V is TRBV5-1 and J is TRBJ1-1; no clear D. V was clipped by 2 bases and J by 1 base, with 9 bases between them. Germline V lookup: CDR1 SGHRS, CDR2 YFSETQ. The CDR3 runs 14 residues.

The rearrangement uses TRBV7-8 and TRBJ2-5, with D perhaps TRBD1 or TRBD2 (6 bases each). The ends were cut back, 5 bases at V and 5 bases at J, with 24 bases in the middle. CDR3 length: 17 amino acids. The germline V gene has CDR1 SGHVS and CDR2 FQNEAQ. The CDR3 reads CASSRVGGYPFRETQYF. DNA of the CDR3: TGTGCCAGCAGCCGAGTCGGGGGCTACCCATTTAGGGAGACCCAGTACTTC.

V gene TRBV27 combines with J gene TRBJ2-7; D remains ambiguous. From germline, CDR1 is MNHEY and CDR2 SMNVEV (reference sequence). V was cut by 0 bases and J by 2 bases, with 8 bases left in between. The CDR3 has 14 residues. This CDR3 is CASSLSIGTYEQYF. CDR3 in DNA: TGTGCCAGCAGTTTATCGATAGGAACCTACGAGCAGTACTTC.

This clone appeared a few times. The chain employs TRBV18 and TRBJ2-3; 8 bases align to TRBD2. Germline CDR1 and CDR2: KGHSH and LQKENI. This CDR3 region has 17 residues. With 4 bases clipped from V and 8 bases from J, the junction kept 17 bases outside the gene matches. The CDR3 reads CASSLRGAGALGATQYF. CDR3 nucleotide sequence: TGTGCCAGCTCACTACGGGGAGCGGGGGCCTTGGGAGCTACGCAGTATTTT. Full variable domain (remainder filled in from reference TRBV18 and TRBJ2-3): NAGVMQNPRHLVRRRGQEARLRCSPMKGHSHVYWYRQLPEEGLKFMVYLQKENIIDESGMPKERFSAEFPKEGPSILRIQQVVRGDSAAYFCASSLRGAGALGATQYFGPGTRLTVL.

This chain's CDR3 is CASSLDAGPTNEKLFF. CDR3 coding DNA: TGTGCCAGCAGTTTGGATGCCGGGCCTACTAATGAAAAACTGTTTTTT. The V call is TRBV28, the J call TRBJ1-4; D gene ambiguous. Germline V gene lookup returns CDR1 MDHEN and CDR2 SYDVKM. CDR3 size: 16 residues. Trimming took 3 bases from V and 2 from J, leaving 13 bases between them.

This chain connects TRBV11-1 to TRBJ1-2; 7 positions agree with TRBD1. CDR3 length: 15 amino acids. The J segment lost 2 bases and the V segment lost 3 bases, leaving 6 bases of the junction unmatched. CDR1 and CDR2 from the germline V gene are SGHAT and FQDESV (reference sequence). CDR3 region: CASSFLPGQNYGYTF. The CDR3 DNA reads TGTGCCAGCAGCTTCCTTCCGGGACAGAACTATGGCTACACCTTC.

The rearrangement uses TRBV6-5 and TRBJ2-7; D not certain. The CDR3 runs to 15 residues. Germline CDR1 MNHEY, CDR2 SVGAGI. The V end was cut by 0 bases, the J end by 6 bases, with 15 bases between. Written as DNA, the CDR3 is TGTGCCAGCAGTTACTCGGAGTCGAGTGTCCCCGAGCAGTACTTC. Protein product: CASSYSESSVPEQYF.

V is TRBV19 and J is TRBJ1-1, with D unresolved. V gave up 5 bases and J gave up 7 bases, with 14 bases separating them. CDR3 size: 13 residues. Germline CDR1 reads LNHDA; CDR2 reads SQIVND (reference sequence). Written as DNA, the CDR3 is TGTGCCAGTAGTCCGCAAGACACTCTTGAAGCTTTCTTT. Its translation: CASSPQDTLEAFF. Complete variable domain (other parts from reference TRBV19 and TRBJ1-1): DGGITQSPKYLFRKEGQNVTLSCEQNLNHDAMYWYRQDPGQGLRLIYYSQIVNDFQKGDIAEGYSVSREKKESFPLTVTSAQKNPTAFYLCASSPQDTLEAFFGQGTRLTVV.

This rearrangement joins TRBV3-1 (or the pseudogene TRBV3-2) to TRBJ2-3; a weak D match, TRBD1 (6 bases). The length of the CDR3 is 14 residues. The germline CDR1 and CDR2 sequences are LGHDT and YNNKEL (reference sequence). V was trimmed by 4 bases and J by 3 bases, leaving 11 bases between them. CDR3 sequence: CASSPQGSTDTQYF. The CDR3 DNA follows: TGTGCCAGCAGCCCCCAGGGGTCAACAGATACGCAGTATTTT.

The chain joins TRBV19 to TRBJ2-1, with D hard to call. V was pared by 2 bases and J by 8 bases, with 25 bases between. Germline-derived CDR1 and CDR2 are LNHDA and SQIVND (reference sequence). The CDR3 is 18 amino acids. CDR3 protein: CASSISPPLGIPGDEQFF. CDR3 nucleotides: TGTGCCAGTAGTATATCCCCCCCTCTAGGAATCCCTGGGGATGAGCAGTTCTTC.

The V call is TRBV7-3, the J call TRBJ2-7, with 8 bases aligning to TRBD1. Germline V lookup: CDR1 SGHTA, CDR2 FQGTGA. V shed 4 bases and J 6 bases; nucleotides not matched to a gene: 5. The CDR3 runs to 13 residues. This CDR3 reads CASSYTQGGEQYF. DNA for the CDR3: TGTGCCAGCAGCTATACACAGGGGGGCGAGCAGTACTTC.

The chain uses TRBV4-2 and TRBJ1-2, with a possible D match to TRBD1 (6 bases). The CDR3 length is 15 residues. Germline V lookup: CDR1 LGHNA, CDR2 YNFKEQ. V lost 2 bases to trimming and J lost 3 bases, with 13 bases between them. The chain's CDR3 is CASSQIQGFHYGYTF. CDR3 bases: TGTGCCAGCAGCCAAATTCAGGGGTTTCACTATGGCTACACCTTC.

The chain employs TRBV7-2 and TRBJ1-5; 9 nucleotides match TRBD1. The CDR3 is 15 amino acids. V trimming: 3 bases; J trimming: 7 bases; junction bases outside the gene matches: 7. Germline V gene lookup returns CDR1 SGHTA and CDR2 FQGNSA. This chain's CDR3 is CASSFTGTGTQPQHF. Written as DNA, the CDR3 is TGTGCCAGCAGCTTCACCGGGACAGGGACCCAGCCCCAGCATTTT.

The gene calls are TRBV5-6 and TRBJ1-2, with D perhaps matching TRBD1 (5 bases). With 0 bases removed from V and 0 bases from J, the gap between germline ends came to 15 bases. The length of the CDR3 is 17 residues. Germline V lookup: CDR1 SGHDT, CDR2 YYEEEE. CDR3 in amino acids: CASSLVGAVTANYGYTF. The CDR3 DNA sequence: TGTGCCAGCAGCTTGGTCGGGGCAGTTACGGCTAACTATGGCTACACCTTC.

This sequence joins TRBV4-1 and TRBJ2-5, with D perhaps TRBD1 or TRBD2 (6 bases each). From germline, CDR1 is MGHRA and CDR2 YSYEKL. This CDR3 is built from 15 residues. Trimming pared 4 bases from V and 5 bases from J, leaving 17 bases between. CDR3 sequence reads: CASSPHPGAGETQYF. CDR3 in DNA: TGCGCCAGCAGCCCGCATCCGGGGGCCGGGGAGACCCAGTACTTC.

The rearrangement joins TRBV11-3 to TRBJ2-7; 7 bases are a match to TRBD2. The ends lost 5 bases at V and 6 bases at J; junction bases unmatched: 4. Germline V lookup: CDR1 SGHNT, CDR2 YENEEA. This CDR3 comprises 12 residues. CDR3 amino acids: CASSQGGVEQYF. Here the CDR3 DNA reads TGTGCCAGCAGCCAGGGAGGGGTCGAGCAGTACTTC.

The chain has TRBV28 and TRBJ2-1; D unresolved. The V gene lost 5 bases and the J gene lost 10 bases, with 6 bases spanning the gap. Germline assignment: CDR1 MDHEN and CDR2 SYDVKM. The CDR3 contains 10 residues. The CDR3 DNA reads TGTGCCAGCAGTGGTTTGGAGCAGTTCTTC. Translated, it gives CASSGLEQFF.